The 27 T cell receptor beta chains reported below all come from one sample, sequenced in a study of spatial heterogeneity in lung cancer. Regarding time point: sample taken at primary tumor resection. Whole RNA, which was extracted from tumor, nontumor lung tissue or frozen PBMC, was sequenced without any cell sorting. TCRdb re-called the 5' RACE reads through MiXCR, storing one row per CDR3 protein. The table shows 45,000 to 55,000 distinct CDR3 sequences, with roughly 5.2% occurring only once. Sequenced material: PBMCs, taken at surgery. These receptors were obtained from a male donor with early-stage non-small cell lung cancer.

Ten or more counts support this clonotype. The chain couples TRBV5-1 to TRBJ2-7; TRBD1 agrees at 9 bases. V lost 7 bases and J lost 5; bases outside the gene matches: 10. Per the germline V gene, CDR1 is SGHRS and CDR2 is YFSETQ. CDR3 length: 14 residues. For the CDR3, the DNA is TGCGCCAGCTGCTACCGGGACAGGGAGGACGAGCAGTACTTC. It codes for CASCYRDREDEQYF.

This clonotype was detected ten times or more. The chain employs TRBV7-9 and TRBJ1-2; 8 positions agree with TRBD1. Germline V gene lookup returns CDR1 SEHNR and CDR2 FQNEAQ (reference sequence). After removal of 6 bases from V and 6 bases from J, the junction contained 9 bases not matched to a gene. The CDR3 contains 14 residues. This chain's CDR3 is CASSVDRGKDGYTF. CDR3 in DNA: TGTGCCAGCAGTGTCGACAGGGGTAAAGATGGCTACACCTTC.

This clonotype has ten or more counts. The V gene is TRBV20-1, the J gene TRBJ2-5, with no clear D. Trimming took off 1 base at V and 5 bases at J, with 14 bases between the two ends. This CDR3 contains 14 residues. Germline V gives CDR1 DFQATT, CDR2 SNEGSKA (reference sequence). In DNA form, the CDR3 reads TGCAGTGCTAGAGGCGACACCTACCTGGAGACCCAGTACTTC. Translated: CSARGDTYLETQYF.

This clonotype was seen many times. CDR3 DNA sequence: TGTGCCAGCAATTCAGGCGGGAGGGTTTACGAGCAGTACTTC. This codes for CASNSGGRVYEQYF. The V gene is TRBV6-5, the J gene TRBJ2-7; 9 bases align to TRBD2. The CDR3 loop spans 14 amino acids. CDR1 and CDR2 from the germline V gene are MNHEY and SVGAGI. V lost 7 bases to trimming and J lost 4 bases; unmatched junction nucleotides: 8.

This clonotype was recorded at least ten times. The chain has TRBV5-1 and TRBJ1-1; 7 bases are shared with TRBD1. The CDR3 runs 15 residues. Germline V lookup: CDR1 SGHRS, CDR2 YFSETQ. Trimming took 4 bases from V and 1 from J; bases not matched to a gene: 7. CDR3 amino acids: CASSARQGENTEAFF. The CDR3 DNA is TGCGCCAGCAGCGCAAGACAGGGAGAGAACACTGAAGCTTTCTTT.

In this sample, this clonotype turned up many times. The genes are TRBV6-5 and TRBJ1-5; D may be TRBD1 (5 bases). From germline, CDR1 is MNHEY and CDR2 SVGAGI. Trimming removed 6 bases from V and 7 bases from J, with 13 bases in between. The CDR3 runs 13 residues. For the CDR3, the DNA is TGTGCCAGCAGGGTCAGGGATGGACAGCCCCAGCATTTT. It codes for CASRVRDGQPQHF.

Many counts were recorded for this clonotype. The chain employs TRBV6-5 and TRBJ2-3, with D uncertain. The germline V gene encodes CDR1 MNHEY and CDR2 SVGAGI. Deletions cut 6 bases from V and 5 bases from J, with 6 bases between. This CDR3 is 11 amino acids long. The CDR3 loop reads CASRTGDTQYF. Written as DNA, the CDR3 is TGTGCCAGCAGGACTGGAGATACGCAGTATTTT.

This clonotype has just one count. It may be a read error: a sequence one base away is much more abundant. The CDR3 protein is CASSEFSTDTKYF. The CDR3 DNA reads TGTGCCAGCAGTGAATTTAGCACAGATACGAAGTATTTT. V usage is TRBV25-1 and J usage is TRBJ2-3; no clear D. CDR3 length equals 13 residues. The V gene's germline CDR1 is MGHDK and CDR2 SYGVNS.

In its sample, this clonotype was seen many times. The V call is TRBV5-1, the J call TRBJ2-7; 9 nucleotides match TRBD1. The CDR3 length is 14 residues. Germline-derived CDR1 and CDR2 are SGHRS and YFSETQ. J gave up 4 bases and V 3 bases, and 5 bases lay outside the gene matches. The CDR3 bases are TGCGCCAGCAGCTACCGGGACAGGGATTACGAGCAGTACTTC. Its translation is CASSYRDRDYEQYF.

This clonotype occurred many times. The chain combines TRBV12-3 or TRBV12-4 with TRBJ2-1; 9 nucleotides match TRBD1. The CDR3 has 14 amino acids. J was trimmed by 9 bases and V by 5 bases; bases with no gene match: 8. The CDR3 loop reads CASSIRQGGGEQFF. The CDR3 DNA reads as TGTGCCAGCAGTATCAGACAGGGGGGCGGTGAGCAGTTCTTC.

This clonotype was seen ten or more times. DNA for the CDR3: TGTGCCAGCAGTTTAGTTCCCGGACTAGCGGGAGGGCGAGTCGGCACAGATACGCAGTATTTT. Translating it yields CASSLVPGLAGGRVGTDTQYF. This rearrangement joins TRBV28 to TRBJ2-3, with 15 bases that match TRBD2. V shed 2 bases, J shed 1 base, and the junction held 13 bases outside the gene matches. The CDR3 length is 21 residues. Germline assignment: CDR1 MDHEN and CDR2 SYDVKM. The whole variable domain, filled in from reference TRBV28 and TRBJ2-3, reads DVKVTQSSRYLVKRTGEKVFLECVQDMDHENMFWYRQDPGLGLRLIYFSYDVKMKEKGDIPEGYSVSREKKERFSLILESASTNQTSMYLCASSLVPGLAGGRVGTDTQYFGPGTRLTVL.

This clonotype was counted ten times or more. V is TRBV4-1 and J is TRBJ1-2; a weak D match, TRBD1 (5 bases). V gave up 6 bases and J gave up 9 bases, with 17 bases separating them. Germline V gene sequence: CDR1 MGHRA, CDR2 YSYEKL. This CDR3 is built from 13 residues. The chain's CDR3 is CASSPGPGYRYTF. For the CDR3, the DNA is TGCGCCAGCAGTCCGGGGCCCGGCTACCGCTACACCTTC.

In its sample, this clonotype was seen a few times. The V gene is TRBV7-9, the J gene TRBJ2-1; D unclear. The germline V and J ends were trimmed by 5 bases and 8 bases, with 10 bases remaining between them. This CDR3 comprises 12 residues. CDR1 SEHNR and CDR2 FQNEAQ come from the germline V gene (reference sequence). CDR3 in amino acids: CASSPPKDEQFF. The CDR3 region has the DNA TGTGCCAGCAGCCCCCCTAAGGATGAGCAGTTCTTC.

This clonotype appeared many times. CDR3 sequence reads: CASSFDQETQYF. For the CDR3, the DNA is TGCGCCAGCAGCTTCGACCAAGAGACCCAGTACTTC. The rearrangement joins TRBV5-1 to TRBJ2-5; D unresolved. Between the trimmed V and J ends, which lost 2 bases and 0 bases, there was a span of 2 bases. CDR1 is SGHRS, CDR2 YFSETQ, per germline. The CDR3 consists of 12 residues.

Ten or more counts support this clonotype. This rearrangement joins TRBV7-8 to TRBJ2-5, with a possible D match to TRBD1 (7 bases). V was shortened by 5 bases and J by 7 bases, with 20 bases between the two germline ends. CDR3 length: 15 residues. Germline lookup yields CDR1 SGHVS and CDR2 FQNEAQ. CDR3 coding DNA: TGTGCCAGCAGCCCAGGGGGGACAGTGGGGTCGACCCAGTACTTC. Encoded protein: CASSPGGTVGSTQYF.

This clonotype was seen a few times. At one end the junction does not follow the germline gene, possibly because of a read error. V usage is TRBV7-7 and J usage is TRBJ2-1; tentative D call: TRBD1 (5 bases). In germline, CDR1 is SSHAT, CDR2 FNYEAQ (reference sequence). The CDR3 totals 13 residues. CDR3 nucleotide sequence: TGTGCTAGCAGCCCGGACCCAGGGTATGAGCAGTTCTTC. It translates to CASSPDPGYEQFF.

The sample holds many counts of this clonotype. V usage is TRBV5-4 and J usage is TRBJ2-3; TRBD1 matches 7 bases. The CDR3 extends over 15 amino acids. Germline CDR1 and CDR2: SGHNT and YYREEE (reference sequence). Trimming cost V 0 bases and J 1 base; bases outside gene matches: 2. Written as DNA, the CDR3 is TGTGCCAGCAGCTTGGAAGGACAGGGCACAGATACGCAGTATTTT. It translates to CASSLEGQGTDTQYF. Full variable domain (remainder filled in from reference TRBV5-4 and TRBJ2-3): ETGVTQSPTHLIKTRGQQVTLRCSSQSGHNTVSWYQQALGQGPQFIFQYYREEENGRGNFPPRFSGLQFPNYSSELNVNALELDDSALYLCASSLEGQGTDTQYFGPGTRLTVL.

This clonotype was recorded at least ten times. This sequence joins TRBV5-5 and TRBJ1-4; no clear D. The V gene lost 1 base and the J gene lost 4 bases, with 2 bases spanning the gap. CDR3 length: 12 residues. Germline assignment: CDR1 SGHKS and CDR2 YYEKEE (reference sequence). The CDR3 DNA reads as TGTGCCAGCAGCTTGTTTAATGAAAAACTGTTTTTT. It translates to CASSLFNEKLFF.

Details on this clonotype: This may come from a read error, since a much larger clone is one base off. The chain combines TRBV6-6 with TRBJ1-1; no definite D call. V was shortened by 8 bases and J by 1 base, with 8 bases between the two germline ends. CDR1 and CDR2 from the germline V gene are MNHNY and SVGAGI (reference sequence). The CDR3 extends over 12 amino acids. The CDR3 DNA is TGTGCCAGCGGGTCAGGGAACACTGAAGCTTTCTTT. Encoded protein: CASGSGNTEAFF.

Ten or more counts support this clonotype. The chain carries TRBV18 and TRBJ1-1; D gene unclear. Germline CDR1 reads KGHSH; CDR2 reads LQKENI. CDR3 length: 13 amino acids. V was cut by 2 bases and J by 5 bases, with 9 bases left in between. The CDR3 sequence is CASSPGKGTEAFF. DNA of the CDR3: TGTGCCAGCTCACCAGGGAAGGGAACTGAAGCTTTCTTT. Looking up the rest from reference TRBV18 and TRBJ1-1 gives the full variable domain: NAGVMQNPRHLVRRRGQEARLRCSPMKGHSHVYWYRQLPEEGLKFMVYLQKENIIDESGMPKERFSAEFPKEGPSILRIQQVVRGDSAAYFCASSPGKGTEAFFGQGTRLTVV.

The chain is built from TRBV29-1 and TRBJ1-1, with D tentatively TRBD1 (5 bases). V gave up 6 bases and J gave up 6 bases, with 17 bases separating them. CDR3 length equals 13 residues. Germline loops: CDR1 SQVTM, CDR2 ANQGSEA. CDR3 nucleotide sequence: TGCAGCGTGTACAGGCCGCAGGCGGCTGAAGCTTTCTTT. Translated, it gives CSVYRPQAAEAFF.

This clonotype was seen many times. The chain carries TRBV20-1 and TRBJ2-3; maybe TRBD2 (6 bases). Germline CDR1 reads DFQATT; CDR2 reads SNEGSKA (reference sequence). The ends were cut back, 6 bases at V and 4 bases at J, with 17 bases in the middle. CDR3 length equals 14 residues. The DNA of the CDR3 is TGCAGTGCGGAAACCCCGGGAGTTCCAGATACGCAGTATTTT. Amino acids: CSAETPGVPDTQYF.

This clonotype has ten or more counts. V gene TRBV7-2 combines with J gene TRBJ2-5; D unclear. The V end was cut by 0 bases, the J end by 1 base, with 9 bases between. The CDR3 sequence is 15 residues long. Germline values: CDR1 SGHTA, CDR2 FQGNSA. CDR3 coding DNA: TGTGCCAGCAGCTTAGCAGTTGGCGTCCAAGAGACCCAGTACTTC. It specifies CASSLAVGVQETQYF. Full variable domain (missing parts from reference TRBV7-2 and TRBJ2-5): GAGVSQSPSNKVTEKGKDVELRCDPISGHTALYWYRQSLGQGLEFLIYFQGNSAPDKSGLPSDRFSAERTGGSVSTLTIQRTQQEDSAVYLCASSLAVGVQETQYFGPGTRLLVL.

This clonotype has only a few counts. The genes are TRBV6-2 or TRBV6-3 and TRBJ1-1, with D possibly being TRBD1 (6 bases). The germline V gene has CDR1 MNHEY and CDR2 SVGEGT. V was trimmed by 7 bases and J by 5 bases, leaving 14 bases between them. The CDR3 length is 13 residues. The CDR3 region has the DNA TGTGCCAGCATCAATGGACAGACTACTGAAGCTTTCTTT. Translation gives CASINGQTTEAFF.

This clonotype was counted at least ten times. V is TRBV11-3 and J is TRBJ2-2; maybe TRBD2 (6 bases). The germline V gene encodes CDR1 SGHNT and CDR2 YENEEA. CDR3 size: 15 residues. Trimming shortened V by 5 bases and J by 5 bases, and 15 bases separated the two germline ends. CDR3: CASSVSGGRTGELFF. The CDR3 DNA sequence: TGTGCCAGCAGCGTTAGCGGAGGGCGGACCGGGGAGCTGTTTTTT.

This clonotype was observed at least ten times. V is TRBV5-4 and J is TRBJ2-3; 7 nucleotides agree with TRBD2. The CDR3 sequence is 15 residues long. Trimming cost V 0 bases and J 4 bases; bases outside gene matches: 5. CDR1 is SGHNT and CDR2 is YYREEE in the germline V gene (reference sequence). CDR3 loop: CASSLGFREADTQYF. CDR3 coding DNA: TGTGCCAGCAGCTTGGGTTTTCGGGAGGCAGATACGCAGTATTTT. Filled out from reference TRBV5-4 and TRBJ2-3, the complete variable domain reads ETGVTQSPTHLIKTRGQQVTLRCSSQSGHNTVSWYQQALGQGPQFIFQYYREEENGRGNFPPRFSGLQFPNYSSELNVNALELDDSALYLCASSLGFREADTQYFGPGTRLTVL.

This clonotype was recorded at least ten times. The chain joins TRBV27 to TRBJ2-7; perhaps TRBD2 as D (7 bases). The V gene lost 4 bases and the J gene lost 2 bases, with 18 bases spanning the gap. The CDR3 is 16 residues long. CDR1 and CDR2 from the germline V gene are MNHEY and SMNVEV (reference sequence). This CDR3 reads CASSSLGGGPPYEQYF. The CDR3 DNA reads TGTGCCAGCAGTTCCTTAGGGGGAGGGCCCCCCTACGAGCAGTACTTC.